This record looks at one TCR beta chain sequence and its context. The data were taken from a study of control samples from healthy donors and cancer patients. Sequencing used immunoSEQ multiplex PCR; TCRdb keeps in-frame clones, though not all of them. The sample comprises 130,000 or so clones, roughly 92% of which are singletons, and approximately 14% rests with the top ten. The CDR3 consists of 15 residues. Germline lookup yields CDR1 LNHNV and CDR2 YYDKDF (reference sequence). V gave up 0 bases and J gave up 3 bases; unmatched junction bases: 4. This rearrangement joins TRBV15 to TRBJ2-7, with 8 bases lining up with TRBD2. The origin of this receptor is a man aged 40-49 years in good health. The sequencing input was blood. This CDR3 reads CATSRDLAGGYEQYF. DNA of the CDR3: TGTGCCACCAGCAGAGATCTGGCGGGGGGCTACGAGCAGTACTTC.